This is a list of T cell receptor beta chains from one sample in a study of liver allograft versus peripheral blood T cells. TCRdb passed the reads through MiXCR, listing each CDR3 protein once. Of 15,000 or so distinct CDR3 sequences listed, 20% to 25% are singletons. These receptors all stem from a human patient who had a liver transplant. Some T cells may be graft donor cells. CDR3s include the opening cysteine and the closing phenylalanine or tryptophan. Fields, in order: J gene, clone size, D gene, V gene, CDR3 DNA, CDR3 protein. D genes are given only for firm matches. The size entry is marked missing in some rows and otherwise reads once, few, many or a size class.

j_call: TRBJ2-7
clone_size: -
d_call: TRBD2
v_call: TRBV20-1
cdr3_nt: TGCAGTGCTGGTGATAGCGGGGGCGATTCCTACGAGCAGTACTTC
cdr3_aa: CSAGDSGGDSYEQYF

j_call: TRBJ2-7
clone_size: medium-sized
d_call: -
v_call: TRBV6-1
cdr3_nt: TGTGCCAGCAGGAAGGGGCAGGGAGACTTCTACGAGCAGTACTTC
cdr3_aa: CASRKGQGDFYEQYF

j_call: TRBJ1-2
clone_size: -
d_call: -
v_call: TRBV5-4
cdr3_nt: TGTGCCAGCAGCTCCGACGGATTTTATGGCTACACCTTC
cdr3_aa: CASSSDGFYGYTF

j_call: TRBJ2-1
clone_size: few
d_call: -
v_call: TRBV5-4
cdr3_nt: TGTGCCAGCAGCTTCCGGGACGGCTACAATGAGCAGTTCTTC
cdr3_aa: CASSFRDGYNEQFF

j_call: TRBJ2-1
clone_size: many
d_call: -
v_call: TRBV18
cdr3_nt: TGTGCCAGCTCCCCGCAAAGGGAGGTGTACAATGAGCAGTTCTTC
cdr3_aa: CASSPQREVYNEQFF

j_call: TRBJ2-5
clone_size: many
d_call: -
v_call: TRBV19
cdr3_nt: TGTGCCAGTAGAAATGACGCAGGGGTCGAGACCCAGTACTTC
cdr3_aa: CASRNDAGVETQYF

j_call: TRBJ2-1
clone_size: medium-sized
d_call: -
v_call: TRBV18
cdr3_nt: TGTGCCAGCTCACCCCAGGGTTATGAGCAGTTCTTC
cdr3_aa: CASSPQGYEQFF

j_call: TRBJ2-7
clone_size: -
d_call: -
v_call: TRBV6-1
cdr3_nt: TGTGCCAGCAGTGAAATGGGGGTGGTTCCCTACGAGCAGTACTTC
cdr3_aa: CASSEMGVVPYEQYF

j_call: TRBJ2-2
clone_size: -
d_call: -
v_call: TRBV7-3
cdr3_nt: TGTGCCAGCAGTTCCGACACCACCGGGGAGCTGTTTTTT
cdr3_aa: CASSSDTTGELFF

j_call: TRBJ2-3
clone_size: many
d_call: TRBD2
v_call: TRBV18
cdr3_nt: TGTGCCAGCTCACCACGGGGACTAGCAGATACGCAGTATTTT
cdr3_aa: CASSPRGLADTQYF

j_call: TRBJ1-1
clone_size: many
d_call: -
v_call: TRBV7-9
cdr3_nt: TGTGCCAGCAGCTTAGGGTTATTTGGAGACACTGAAGCTTTCTTT
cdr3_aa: CASSLGLFGDTEAFF

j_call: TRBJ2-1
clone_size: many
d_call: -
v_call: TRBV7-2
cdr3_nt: TGTGCCAGCAGCTTATCAGGGGCTGGTTACAATGAGCAGTTCTTC
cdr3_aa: CASSLSGAGYNEQFF

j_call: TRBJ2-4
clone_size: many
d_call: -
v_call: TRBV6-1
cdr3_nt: TGTGCCAGCAGCCCCAGGCGGGATCCGCGAAACATTCAGTACTTC
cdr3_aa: CASSPRRDPRNIQYF

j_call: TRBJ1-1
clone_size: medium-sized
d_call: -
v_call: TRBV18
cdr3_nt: TGTGCCAGCTCACTGACAGGGAACACTGAAGCTTTCTTT
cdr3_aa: CASSLTGNTEAFF

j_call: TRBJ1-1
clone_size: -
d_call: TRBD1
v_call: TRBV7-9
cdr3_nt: TGTGCCAGCAGCTTAGGGGATGCAGGGGGCGAAGCTTTCTTT
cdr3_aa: CASSLGDAGGEAFF

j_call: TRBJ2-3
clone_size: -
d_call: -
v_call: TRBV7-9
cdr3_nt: TGTGCCAGCAGCGTGGGTATGTCGTCAGATACGCAGTATTTT
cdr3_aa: CASSVGMSSDTQYF

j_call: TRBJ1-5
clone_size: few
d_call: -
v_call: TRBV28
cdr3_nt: TGTGCCACCCTAAGGGAGGCACAGCCCCAGCATTTT
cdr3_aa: CATLREAQPQHF

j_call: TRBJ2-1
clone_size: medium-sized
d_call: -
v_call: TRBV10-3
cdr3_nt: TGTGCCATCAGTGGCGGGCCGGGGGATGAGCAGTTCTTC
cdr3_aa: CAISGGPGDEQFF

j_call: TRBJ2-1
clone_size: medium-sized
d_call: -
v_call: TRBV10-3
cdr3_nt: TGTGCCATCAGTGACAGAGCGGGTAAAAGCTCCTACAATGAGCAGTTCTTC
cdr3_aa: CAISDRAGKSSYNEQFF

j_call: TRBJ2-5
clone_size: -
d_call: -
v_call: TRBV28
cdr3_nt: TGTGCCAGCAACCGCAGGGGAGTGCTCAAAGAGACCCAGTACTTC
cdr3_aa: CASNRRGVLKETQYF